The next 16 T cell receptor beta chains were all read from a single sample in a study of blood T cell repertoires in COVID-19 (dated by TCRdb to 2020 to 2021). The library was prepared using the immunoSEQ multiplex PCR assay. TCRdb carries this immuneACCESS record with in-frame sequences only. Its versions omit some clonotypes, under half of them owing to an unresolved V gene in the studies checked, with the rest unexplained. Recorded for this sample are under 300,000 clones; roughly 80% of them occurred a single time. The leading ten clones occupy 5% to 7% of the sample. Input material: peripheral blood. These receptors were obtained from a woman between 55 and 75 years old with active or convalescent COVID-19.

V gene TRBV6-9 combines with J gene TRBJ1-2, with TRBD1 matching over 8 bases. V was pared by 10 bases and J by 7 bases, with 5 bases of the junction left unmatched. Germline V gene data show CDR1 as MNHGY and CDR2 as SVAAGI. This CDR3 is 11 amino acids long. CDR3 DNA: TGTGCCACCGGACAGGGCGGTGGCTACACCTTC. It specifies CATGQGGGYTF.

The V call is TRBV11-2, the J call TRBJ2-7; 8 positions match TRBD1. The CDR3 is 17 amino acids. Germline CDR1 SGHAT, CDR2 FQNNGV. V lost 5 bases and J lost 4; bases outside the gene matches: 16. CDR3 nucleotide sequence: TGTGCCAGCAGCCTTACCCCGGGACAGGTGGTTGGGTACGAGCAGTACGTC. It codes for CASSLTPGQVVGYEQYV.

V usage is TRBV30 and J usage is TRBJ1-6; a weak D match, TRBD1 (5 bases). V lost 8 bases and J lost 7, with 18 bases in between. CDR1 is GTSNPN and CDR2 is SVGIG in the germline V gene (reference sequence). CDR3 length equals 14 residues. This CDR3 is CAQDAGELNSPLHF. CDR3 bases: TGTGCCCAGGACGCGGGGGAATTGAATTCACCCCTCCACTTT. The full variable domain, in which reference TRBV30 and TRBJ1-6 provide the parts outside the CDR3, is SQTIHQWPATLVQPVGSPLSLECTVEGTSNPNLYWYRQAAGRGLQLLFYSVGIGQISSEVPQNLSASRPQDRQFILSSKKLLLSDSGFYLCAQDAGELNSPLHFGNGTRLTVT.

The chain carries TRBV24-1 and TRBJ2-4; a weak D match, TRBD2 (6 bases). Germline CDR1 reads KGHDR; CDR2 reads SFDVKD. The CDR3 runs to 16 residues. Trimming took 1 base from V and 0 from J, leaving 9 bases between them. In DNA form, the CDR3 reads TGTGCCACCAGTGATTTTGCTAGCGTAGCCAAAAACATTCAGTACTTC. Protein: CATSDFASVAKNIQYF.

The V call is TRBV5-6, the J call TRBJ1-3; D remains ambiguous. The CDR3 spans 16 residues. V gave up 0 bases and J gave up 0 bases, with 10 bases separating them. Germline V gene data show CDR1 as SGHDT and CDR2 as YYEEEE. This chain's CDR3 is CASSLGPTTSGNTIYF. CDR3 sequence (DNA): TGTGCCAGCAGCTTGGGCCCGACAACCTCTGGAAACACCATATATTTT.

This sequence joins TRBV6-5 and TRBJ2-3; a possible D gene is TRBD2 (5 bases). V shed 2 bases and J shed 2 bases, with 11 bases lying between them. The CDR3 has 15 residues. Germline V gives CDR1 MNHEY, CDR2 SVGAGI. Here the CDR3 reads CASSYEGNPTDTQYF. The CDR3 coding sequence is TGTGCCAGCAGTTACGAGGGTAACCCCACAGATACGCAGTATTTT.

CDR3 in amino acids: CASSLAPGGIRYNEQFF. The CDR3 region has the DNA TGCGCCAGCAGCCTCGCCCCCGGGGGAATCCGATACAATGAGCAGTTCTTC. The rearrangement links TRBV5-1 to TRBJ2-1; tentatively, D is TRBD2 (6 bases). CDR3 length: 17 residues. The V end was cut by 4 bases, the J end by 4 bases, with 21 bases between. Per germline, CDR1 SGHRS and CDR2 YFSETQ.

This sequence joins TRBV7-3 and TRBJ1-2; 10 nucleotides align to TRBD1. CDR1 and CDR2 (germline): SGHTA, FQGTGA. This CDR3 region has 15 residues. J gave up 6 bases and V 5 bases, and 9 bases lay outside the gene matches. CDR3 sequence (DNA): TGTGCCAGCAGCATATCGGGACAGGGGACCGATGGCTACACCTTC. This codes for CASSISGQGTDGYTF.

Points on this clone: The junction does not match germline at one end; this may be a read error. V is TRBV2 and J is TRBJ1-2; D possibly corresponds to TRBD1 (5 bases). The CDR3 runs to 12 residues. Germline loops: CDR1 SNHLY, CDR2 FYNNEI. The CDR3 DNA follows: TGTGCCAGCAGTGAATATAGACAGACCCGCCTCTTC. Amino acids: CASSEYRQTRLF.

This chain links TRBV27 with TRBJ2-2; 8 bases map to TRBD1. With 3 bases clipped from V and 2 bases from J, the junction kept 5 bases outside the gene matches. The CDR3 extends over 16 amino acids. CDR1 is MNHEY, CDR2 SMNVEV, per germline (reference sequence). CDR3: CASSFLDRVNTGELFF. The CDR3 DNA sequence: TGTGCCAGCAGTTTCCTGGACAGGGTTAACACCGGGGAGCTGTTTTTT.

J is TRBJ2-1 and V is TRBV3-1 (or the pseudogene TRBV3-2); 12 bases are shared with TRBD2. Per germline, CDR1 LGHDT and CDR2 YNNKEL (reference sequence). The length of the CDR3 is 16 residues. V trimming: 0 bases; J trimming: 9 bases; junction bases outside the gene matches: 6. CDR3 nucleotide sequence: TGTGCCAGCAGCCAAGACCCTAGCGGGAGGGTTGGTGAGCAGTTCTTC. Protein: CASSQDPSGRVGEQFF.

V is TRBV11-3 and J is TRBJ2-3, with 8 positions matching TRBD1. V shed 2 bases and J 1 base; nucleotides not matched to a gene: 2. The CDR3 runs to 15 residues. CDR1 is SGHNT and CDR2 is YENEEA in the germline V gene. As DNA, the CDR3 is TGTGCCAGCAGCTTACGACAGGGGCGCACAGATACGCAGTATTTT. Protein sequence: CASSLRQGRTDTQYF.

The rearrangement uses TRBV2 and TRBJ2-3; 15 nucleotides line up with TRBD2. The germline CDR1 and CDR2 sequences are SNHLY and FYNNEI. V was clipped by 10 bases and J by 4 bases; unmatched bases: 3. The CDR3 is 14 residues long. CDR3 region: CATRTSGGADTQYF. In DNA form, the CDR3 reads TGTGCCACCCGGACTAGCGGGGGGGCAGATACGCAGTATTTT.

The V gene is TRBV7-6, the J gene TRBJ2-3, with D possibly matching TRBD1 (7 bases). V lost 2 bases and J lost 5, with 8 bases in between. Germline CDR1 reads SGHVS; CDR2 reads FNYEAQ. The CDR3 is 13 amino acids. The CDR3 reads CASSLQGGDTQYF. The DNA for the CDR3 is TGTGCCAGCAGCTTACAGGGGGGAGATACGCAGTATTTT.

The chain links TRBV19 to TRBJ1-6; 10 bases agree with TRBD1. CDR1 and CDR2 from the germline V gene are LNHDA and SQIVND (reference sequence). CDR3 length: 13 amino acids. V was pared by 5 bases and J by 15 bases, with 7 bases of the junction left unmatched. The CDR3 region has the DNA TGTGCCAGTAGTGCCGGGACAGGGGAGCGCCTCCACTTT. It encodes CASSAGTGERLHF.

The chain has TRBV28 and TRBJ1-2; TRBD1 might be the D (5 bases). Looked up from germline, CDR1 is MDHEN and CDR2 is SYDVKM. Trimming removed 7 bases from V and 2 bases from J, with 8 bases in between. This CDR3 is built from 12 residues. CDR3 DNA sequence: TGTGCCAGCAATGCAGGGAACTATGGCTACACCTTC. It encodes CASNAGNYGYTF.